The 9 T cell receptor beta chains given below trace back to one sample, sequenced in a study of beta chain features in type 1 diabetes. Sequenced material consisted of expressed TCRB transcripts (all of the isolated RNA was reverse transcribed). Here immunoSEQ multiplex PCR was the method, and the copy in TCRdb shows in-frame clones only, minus some. The repertoire consists of 400,000 to 550,000 clones, with roughly 11% occurring once and the leading ten covering less than 0.06%. Sequencing was carried out using naive CD4+ T cells from blood. These receptors were taken from a woman between 18 and 29 years old in good health.

The table lists this clone with a few counts. The DNA of the CDR3 is TGTGCCAGCAGTCACGAATGGCCGGCGCCGACCTACGAGCAGTACTTC. It encodes CASSHEWPAPTYEQYF. The genes are TRBV7-2 and TRBJ2-7; D not certain. Germline V CDR1 and CDR2: SGHTA, FQGNSA. The CDR3 totals 16 residues. V gave up 6 bases and J gave up 2 bases, with 20 bases separating them.

This clone was recorded a few times. The rearrangement uses TRBV4-1 and TRBJ2-3; 8 bases fit TRBD1. CDR1 MGHRA and CDR2 YSYEKL come from the germline V gene. The CDR3 contains 15 residues. Trimming took 1 base from V and 7 from J; bases not matched to a gene: 7. The CDR3 nucleotides are TGCGCCAGCAGCCAAGTCCCGACAGGGGTAAATACGCAGTATTTT. Its translation is CASSQVPTGVNTQYF.

This clone has a handful of counts. This chain links TRBV5-1 with TRBJ2-1, with 7 bases aligning to TRBD1. The CDR3 has 13 amino acids. V shed 4 bases, J shed 4 bases, and the junction held 2 bases outside the gene matches. From germline, CDR1 is SGHRS and CDR2 YFSETQ. The CDR3 loop reads CASSEDRYNEQFF. In DNA form, the CDR3 reads TGCGCCAGCAGCGAGGACAGGTACAATGAGCAGTTCTTC. Full variable domain (missing parts from reference TRBV5-1 and TRBJ2-1): KAGVTQTPRYLIKTRGQQVTLSCSPISGHRSVSWYQQTPGQGLQFLFEYFSETQRNKGNFPGRFSGRQFSNSRSEMNVSTLELGDSALYLCASSEDRYNEQFFGPGTRLTVL.

The chain couples TRBV5-6 to TRBJ2-7, with TRBD1 as a possible D gene (6 bases). This CDR3 is built from 13 residues. In germline, CDR1 is SGHDT, CDR2 YYEEEE. The germline V and J ends were trimmed by 5 bases and 3 bases, with 12 bases remaining between them. CDR3 nucleotide sequence: TGTGCCAGCAGGCGATGGGGACACTACGAGCAGTACGTC. It yields the protein CASRRWGHYEQYV.

This clone was observed a few times. The gene calls are TRBV15 and TRBJ2-7; tentative D call: TRBD2 (6 bases). The germline CDR1 and CDR2 sequences are LNHNV and YYDKDF (reference sequence). Trimming took off 3 bases at V and 0 bases at J, with 15 bases between the two ends. This CDR3 is 16 amino acids long. The CDR3 sequence is CATSRDLWGLSYEQYV. As DNA, the CDR3 is TGTGCCACCAGCAGGGACCTTTGGGGACTCTCCTACGAGCAGTACGTC.

The rearrangement links TRBV7-2 to TRBJ1-1; no clear D. CDR1 and CDR2 (germline): SGHTA, FQGNSA. V lost 3 bases and J lost 3, with 11 bases in between. This CDR3 region has 14 residues. This chain's CDR3 is CASSFLVEDTEAFF. CDR3 DNA sequence: TGTGCCAGCAGCTTTCTCGTAGAGGACACTGAAGCTTTCTTT.

In its sample, this clone was seen a few times. This sequence joins TRBV4-1 and TRBJ2-3; the match to TRBD2 covers 8 bases. V dropped 3 bases and J dropped 5; count of bases not matched to a gene: 13. The CDR3 extends over 17 amino acids. Germline CDR1 reads MGHRA; CDR2 reads YSYEKL. The CDR3 DNA sequence: TGCGCCAGCAGCCAGTCGGTTTTCGGGGGGGCGGTAGATACGCAGTATTTT. Translation: CASSQSVFGGAVDTQYF.

Regarding this clone: Germline and junction disagree at one end, which may indicate a read error. The rearrangement links TRBV25-1 to TRBJ1-2, with D uncertain. This CDR3 has 14 amino acids. The V gene's germline CDR1 is MGHDK and CDR2 SYGVNS. This chain's CDR3 is CASSELLIFGGLRF. For the CDR3, the DNA is TGTGCCAGCAGTGAGCTGCTAATATTCGGAGGGCTTCGATTC.

This chain uses TRBV4-1 with TRBJ2-3; the match to TRBD1 covers 8 bases. V lost 2 bases and J lost 2; bases outside the gene matches: 12. There are 18 residues in the CDR3. Per the germline V gene, CDR1 is MGHRA and CDR2 is YSYEKL. The CDR3 coding sequence is TGCGCCAGCAGCCAACCAATCCTACGGGACAGGAACACAGATACGCAGTATTTT. Translation: CASSQPILRDRNTDTQYF.